This T cell receptor beta chain originates from a study of T cells in Graves' hyperthyroidism and ophthalmopathy. About the study: Peripheral blood was taken when the disease was first diagnosed, before any treatment began.

In patients aged 18 to 65, hyperthyroidism was newly diagnosed, with duration under 2 months. TCR beta CDR3 regions were amplified from RNA transcripts. First-round RT-PCR with HTBI primers amplified the TCR CDR3 region. TCRdb independently ran MiXCR on the multiplex PCR reads; one entry per CDR3 protein. The sample holds around 290,000 distinct CDR3 sequences; roughly 13% are singletons and the top ten take less than 8%. On this clonotype itself: What it recognizes is unknown.

Study observations and caveats: Ophthalmopathy cases were set apart from stable hyperthyroidism by a 13 V-J model. Blood also held most thyroid clonotypes expanded beyond 0.001.

The CDR3 consists of 20 residues. The ends lost 0 bases at V and 3 bases at J; junction bases unmatched: 12. Germline loops: CDR1 MGHRA, CDR2 YSYEKL. Sequencing input: blood. This TCR was sampled from a woman between 35 and 50 years old with Graves' hyperthyroidism. V gene TRBV4-1 combines with J gene TRBJ2-4, with 12 bases matching TRBD2. CDR3 nucleotides: TGCGCCAGCAGCCAAGAGGTCCTAGCGGGAGGGCCCTCGGTCAAAAACATTCAGTACTTC. Protein: CASSQEVLAGGPSVKNIQYF.